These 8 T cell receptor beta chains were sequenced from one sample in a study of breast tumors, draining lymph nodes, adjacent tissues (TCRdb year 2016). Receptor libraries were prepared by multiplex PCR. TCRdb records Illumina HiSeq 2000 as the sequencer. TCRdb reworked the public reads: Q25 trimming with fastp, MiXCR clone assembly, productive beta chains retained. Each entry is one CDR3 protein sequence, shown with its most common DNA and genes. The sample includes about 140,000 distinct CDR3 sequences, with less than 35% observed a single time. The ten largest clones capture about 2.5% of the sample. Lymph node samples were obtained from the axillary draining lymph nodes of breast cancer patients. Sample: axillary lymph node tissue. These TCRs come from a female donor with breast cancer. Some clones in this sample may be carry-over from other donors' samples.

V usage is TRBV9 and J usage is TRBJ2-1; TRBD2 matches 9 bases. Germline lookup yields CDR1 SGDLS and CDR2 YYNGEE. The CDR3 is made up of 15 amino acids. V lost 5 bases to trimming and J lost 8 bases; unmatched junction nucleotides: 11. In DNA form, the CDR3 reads TGTGCCAGCAGTCGTTCACCTAGCGGGAACGATGAGCAGTTCTTC. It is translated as CASSRSPSGNDEQFF.

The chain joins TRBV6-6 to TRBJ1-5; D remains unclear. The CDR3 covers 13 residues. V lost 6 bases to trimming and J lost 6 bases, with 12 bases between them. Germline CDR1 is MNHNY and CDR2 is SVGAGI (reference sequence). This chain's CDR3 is CASRLRVFQPQHF. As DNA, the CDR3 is TGTGCCAGCAGATTAAGGGTATTTCAGCCCCAGCATTTT.

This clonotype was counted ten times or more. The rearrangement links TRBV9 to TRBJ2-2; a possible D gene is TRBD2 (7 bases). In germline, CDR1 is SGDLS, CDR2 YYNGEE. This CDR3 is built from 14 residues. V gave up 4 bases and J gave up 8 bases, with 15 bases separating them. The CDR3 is CASSRQAGAGELFF. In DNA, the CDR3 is TGTGCCAGCAGCCGCCAGGCGGGGGCGGGGGAGCTGTTTTTT. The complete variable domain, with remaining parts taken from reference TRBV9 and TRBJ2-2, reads DSGVTQTPKHLITATGQRVTLRCSPRSGDLSVYWYQQSLDQGLQFLIQYYNGEERAKGNILERFSAQQFPDLHSELNLSSLELGDSALYFCASSRQAGAGELFFGEGSRLTVL.

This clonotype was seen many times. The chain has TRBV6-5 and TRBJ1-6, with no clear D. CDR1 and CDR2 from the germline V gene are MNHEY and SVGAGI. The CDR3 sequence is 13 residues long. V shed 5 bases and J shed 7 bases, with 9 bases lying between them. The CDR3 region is CASSRVRNSPLHF. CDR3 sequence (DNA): TGTGCCAGCAGTAGAGTGCGGAATTCACCCCTCCACTTT.

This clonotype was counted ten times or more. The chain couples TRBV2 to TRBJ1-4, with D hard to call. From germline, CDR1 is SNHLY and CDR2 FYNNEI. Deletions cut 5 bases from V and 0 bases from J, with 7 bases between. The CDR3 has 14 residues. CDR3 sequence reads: CASSRTATNEKLFF. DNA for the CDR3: TGTGCCAGCAGTAGGACGGCAACTAATGAAAAACTGTTTTTT.

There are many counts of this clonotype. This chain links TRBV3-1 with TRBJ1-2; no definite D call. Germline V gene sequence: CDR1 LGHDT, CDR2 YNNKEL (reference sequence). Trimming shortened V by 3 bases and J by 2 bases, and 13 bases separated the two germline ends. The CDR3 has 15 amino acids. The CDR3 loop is CASSHGPGRNYGYTF. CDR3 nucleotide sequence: TGTGCCAGCAGCCATGGGCCCGGCAGGAACTATGGCTACACCTTC.

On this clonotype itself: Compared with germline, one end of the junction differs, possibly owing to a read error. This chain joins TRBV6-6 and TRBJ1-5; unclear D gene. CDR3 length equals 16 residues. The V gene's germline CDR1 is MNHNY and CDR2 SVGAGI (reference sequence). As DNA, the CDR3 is TGTGCCAGCAGTCACCCCAACGGGCCAAGGGATCAGACCCAGCATTTT. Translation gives CASSHPNGPRDQTQHF.

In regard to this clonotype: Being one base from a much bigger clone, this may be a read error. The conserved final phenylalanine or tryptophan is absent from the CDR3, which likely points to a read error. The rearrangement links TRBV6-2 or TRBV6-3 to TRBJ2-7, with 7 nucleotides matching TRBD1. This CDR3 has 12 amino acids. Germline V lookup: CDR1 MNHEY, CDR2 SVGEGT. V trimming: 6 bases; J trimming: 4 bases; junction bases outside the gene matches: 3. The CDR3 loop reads CASSRQGYEQYA. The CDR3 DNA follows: TGTGCCAGCAGCCGACAGGGTTACGAGCAGTACGCC.